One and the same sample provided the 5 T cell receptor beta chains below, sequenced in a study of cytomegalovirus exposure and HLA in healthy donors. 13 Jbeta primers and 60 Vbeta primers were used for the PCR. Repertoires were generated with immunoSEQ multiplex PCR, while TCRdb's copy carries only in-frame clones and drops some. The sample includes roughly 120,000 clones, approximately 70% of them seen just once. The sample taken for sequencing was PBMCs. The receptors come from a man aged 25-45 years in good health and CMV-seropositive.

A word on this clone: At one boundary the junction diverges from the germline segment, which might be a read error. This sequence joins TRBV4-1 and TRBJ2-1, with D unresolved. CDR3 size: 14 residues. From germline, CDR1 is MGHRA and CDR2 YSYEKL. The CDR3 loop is CASSQGREENEQLF. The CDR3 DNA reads TGCGCCAGCAGCCAAGGGAGAGAAGAGAATGAGCAGCTCTTC.

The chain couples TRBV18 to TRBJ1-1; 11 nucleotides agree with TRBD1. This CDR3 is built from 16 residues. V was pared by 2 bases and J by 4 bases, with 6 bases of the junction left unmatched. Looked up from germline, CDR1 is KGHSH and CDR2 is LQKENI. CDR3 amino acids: CASSPDGTGGFTEAFF. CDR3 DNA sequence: TGTGCCAGCTCACCAGACGGGACAGGGGGATTCACTGAAGCTTTCTTT.

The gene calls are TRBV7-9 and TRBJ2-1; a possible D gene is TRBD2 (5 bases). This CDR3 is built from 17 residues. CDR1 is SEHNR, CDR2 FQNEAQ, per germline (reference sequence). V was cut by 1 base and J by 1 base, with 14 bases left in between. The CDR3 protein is CASSLVGLAPSYNEQFF. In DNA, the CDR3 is TGTGCCAGCAGCTTAGTAGGGCTAGCCCCATCCTACAATGAGCAGTTCTTC.

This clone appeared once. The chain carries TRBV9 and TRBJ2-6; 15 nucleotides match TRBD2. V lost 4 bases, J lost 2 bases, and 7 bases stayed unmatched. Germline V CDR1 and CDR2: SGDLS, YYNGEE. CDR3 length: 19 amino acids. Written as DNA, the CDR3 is TGTGCCAGCAGCCCCGGGACTAGCGGGGGGCTGGCTGGGGCCAACGTCCTGACTTTC. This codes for CASSPGTSGGLAGANVLTF.

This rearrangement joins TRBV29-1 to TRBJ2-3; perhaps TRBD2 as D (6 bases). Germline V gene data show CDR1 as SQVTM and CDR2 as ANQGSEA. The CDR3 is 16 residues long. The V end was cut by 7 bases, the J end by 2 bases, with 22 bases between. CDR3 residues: CSAENVDGGLTDTQYF. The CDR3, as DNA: TGCAGCGCGGAGAACGTCGACGGAGGGCTCACAGATACGCAGTATTTT.